These 30 T cell receptor beta chains originate from one sample sequenced in a study of CD8+ T cells in alopecia areata. Once RNA had been extracted, it was reverse transcribed into cDNA to act as the sequencing template. Measured with immunoSEQ multiplex PCR; TCRdb has only the in-frame clones, and not every one. The repertoire holds 150,000 to 200,000 clones, with just over 65% as singletons. The material was CD8+ T cells sorted from blood, obtained at week 0. The source of these receptors is a human donor with alopecia areata.

In the case of this clone: Other DNA sequences in this specimen translate into the identical CDR3. The chain joins TRBV13 to TRBJ1-5; D unclear. The CDR3 length is 12 residues. From germline, CDR1 is PRHDT and CDR2 FYEKMQ (reference sequence). Trimming left V 3 bases short and J 4 bases short, with 4 bases between. CDR3 in DNA: TGTGCCAGCAGCTTGGGAAATCAGCCCCAGCATTTT. Translated, it gives CASSLGNQPQHF.

The J gene is TRBJ1-1, the V gene TRBV7-8, with D hard to call. Germline loops: CDR1 SGHVS, CDR2 FQNEAQ. The CDR3 totals 11 residues. Trimming took 7 bases from V and 2 from J, leaving 5 bases between them. This CDR3 reads CASIVNTEAFF. DNA for the CDR3: TGTGCCAGCATCGTCAACACTGAAGCTTTCTTT.

This clone was seen more than once but under ten times. The genes are TRBV29-1 and TRBJ2-7; D might be TRBD2 (6 bases). The germline CDR1 and CDR2 sequences are SQVTM and ANQGSEA. Trimming removed 3 bases at V and 5 bases at J, with 8 bases between. This CDR3 has 11 amino acids. The CDR3 nucleotides read TGCAGCGTTGAGATAGCGGACGAGCAGTACTTC. Its translation is CSVEIADEQYF.

This clone was counted a few times. This chain uses TRBV5-1 with TRBJ1-6; D unclear. The CDR3 is made up of 14 amino acids. Trimming took off 1 base at V and 13 bases at J, with 15 bases between the two ends. The germline V gene encodes CDR1 SGHRS and CDR2 YFSETQ. Here the CDR3 reads CASSLRSGDYPLHF. CDR3 coding DNA: TGCGCCAGCAGCTTGCGGTCAGGTGACTATCCCCTCCACTTT.

J is TRBJ2-1 and V is TRBV5-6; no definite D call. CDR1 and CDR2 (germline): SGHDT, YYEEEE. V lost 3 bases and J lost 6, with 4 bases in between. The CDR3 loop spans 11 amino acids. CDR3 sequence: CASSSPNEQFF. The CDR3 DNA sequence: TGTGCCAGCAGCTCCCCCAATGAGCAGTTCTTC.

Written as DNA, the CDR3 is TGCAGCGTCCAGGGGCAGGGAGCTGAAGCTTTCTTT. The encoded protein is CSVQGQGAEAFF. V gene TRBV29-1 combines with J gene TRBJ1-1, with a possible D match to TRBD1 (6 bases). The V end was cut by 6 bases, the J end by 6 bases, with 14 bases between. The CDR3 length is 12 residues. Looked up from germline, CDR1 is SQVTM and CDR2 is ANQGSEA.

The V gene is TRBV10-2, the J gene TRBJ1-2, with 10 bases that match TRBD1. The ends lost 7 bases at V and 7 bases at J; junction bases unmatched: 3. The germline gives CDR1 WSHSY, CDR2 SAAADI. This CDR3 has 12 amino acids. The CDR3 nucleotides read TGCGCCAGCATGGGACAGGGGAGTGGCTACACCTTC. Amino acids: CASMGQGSGYTF.

This chain links TRBV2 with TRBJ2-5, with 8 positions matching TRBD1. This CDR3 spans 15 amino acids. V lost 3 bases and J lost 4; bases outside the gene matches: 7. CDR1 is SNHLY, CDR2 FYNNEI, per germline. For the CDR3, the DNA is TGTGCCAGCAGTGAGCAGGGGGCATTGGGAGAGACCCAGTACTTC. Protein: CASSEQGALGETQYF.

This clone was seen a handful of times. The genes are TRBV5-1 and TRBJ2-7, with TRBD1 matching 8 bases. The CDR3 has 13 amino acids. The V gene's germline CDR1 is SGHRS and CDR2 YFSETQ. V dropped 0 bases and J dropped 6; count of bases not matched to a gene: 2. CDR3: CASSLGGQGEQYF. CDR3 in DNA: TGCGCCAGCAGCTTGGGAGGACAGGGCGAGCAGTACTTC. The variable domain in full, completed from reference TRBV5-1 and TRBJ2-7, reads KAGVTQTPRYLIKTRGQQVTLSCSPISGHRSVSWYQQTPGQGLQFLFEYFSETQRNKGNFPGRFSGRQFSNSRSEMNVSTLELGDSALYLCASSLGGQGEQYFGPGTRLTVT.

V and J are TRBV12-5 and TRBJ1-4, with TRBD1 as a possible D gene (5 bases). The CDR3 is 12 amino acids. Germline loops: CDR1 LGHNT, CDR2 FRNRAP. V lost 8 bases and J lost 4, with 8 bases in between. DNA for the CDR3: TGTGCTAGTTCGGGGGGTAATGAAAAACTGTTTTTT. Protein product: CASSGGNEKLFF.

This clone appeared a few times. The chain couples TRBV7-9 to TRBJ2-7; 9 nucleotides align to TRBD2. The germline V gene has CDR1 SEHNR and CDR2 FQNEAQ (reference sequence). The CDR3 has 15 amino acids. V gave up 5 bases and J gave up 4 bases; unmatched junction bases: 9. The CDR3 loop reads CASSPRAGGMYEQYF. The DNA of the CDR3 is TGTGCCAGCAGCCCCCGGGCGGGGGGGATGTACGAGCAGTACTTC.

The chain is built from TRBV2 and TRBJ1-2; no firm D call. V was clipped by 8 bases and J by 7 bases, with 11 bases between them. The CDR3 is 11 amino acids. Germline-derived CDR1 and CDR2 are SNHLY and FYNNEI. The CDR3 sequence is CASLAGGGYTF. The CDR3, as DNA: TGTGCCAGCTTGGCCGGCGGTGGCTACACCTTC.

V is TRBV7-6 and J is TRBJ1-1; unclear D gene. Germline V gene lookup returns CDR1 SGHVS and CDR2 FNYEAQ. V shed 4 bases and J shed 0 bases, with 15 bases lying between them. CDR3 size: 16 residues. The CDR3 loop is CASSSTAIGLNTEAFF. For the CDR3, the DNA is TGTGCCAGCAGCTCGACTGCCATCGGATTGAACACTGAAGCTTTCTTT.

This chain connects TRBV27 to TRBJ2-1; a possible D gene is TRBD1 (5 bases). The CDR3 sequence is 12 residues long. In germline, CDR1 is MNHEY, CDR2 SMNVEV (reference sequence). V was cut by 7 bases and J by 9 bases, with 13 bases left in between. The CDR3 sequence: CASNLSRGEQFF. The CDR3 DNA is TGTGCCAGCAATCTTTCTAGGGGTGAGCAGTTCTTC.

The chain couples TRBV4-2 to TRBJ1-2; D gene uncertain. The CDR3 covers 14 residues. Germline V gene sequence: CDR1 LGHNA, CDR2 YNFKEQ. Trimming shortened V by 0 bases and J by 2 bases, and 7 bases separated the two germline ends. The CDR3 loop is CASSQEGRNYGYTF. In DNA, the CDR3 is TGTGCCAGCAGCCAAGAAGGCAGGAACTATGGCTACACCTTC.

In this sample, this clone turned up a few times. V and J are TRBV5-1 and TRBJ1-2; no reliable D call. Trimming shortened V by 0 bases and J by 10 bases, and 7 bases separated the two germline ends. Germline-derived CDR1 and CDR2 are SGHRS and YFSETQ. This CDR3 region has 11 residues. This chain's CDR3 is CASSLGQFYTF. The CDR3 region has the DNA TGCGCCAGCAGCTTGGGGCAGTTCTACACCTTC.

The count of this clone is one. The chain recombines TRBV13 with TRBJ2-4, with a tentative D call TRBD2 (6 bases). Trimming stripped 1 base from V and 1 base from J, with 8 bases between. Germline-derived CDR1 and CDR2 are PRHDT and FYEKMQ (reference sequence). CDR3 length: 15 amino acids. CDR3 protein: CASSLAEGAKNIQYF. The CDR3 DNA is TGTGCCAGCAGCTTAGCGGAGGGGGCCAAAAACATTCAGTACTTC.

V and J are TRBV7-9 and TRBJ1-5; weak D call: TRBD1 (5 bases). Germline CDR1 and CDR2: SEHNR and FQNEAQ (reference sequence). V was cut by 0 bases and J by 4 bases, with 10 bases left in between. The CDR3 spans 15 residues. CDR3 protein: CASSLAGLHNQPQHF. CDR3 DNA sequence: TGTGCCAGCAGCTTAGCGGGGCTACATAATCAGCCCCAGCATTTT.

This chain links TRBV30 with TRBJ2-7; TRBD1 matches 8 bases. CDR1 GTSNPN and CDR2 SVGIG come from the germline V gene (reference sequence). J lost 4 bases, V lost 4 bases, and 9 bases had no gene match. The CDR3 covers 14 residues. For the CDR3, the DNA is TGTGCCTGGACCGGGACAGGTGGAGGTTACGAGCAGTACTTC. Translating it yields CAWTGTGGGYEQYF.

The V call is TRBV13, the J call TRBJ2-4; tentatively, D is TRBD1 (5 bases). Germline CDR1 and CDR2: PRHDT and FYEKMQ (reference sequence). The V and J ends lost 4 bases and 6 bases respectively, with 16 bases between them. The CDR3 runs to 15 residues. This chain's CDR3 is CASSSIPEQGNIQYF. DNA for the CDR3: TGTGCCAGCAGCTCAATCCCGGAGCAGGGAAACATTCAGTACTTC.

The rearrangement uses TRBV7-9 and TRBJ1-2; TRBD1 aligns across 7 bases. Germline trimming cut 4 bases from V and 6 bases from J; bases unmatched to any gene: 5. CDR3 length: 13 amino acids. The germline CDR1 and CDR2 sequences are SEHNR and FQNEAQ (reference sequence). In DNA, the CDR3 is TGTGCCAGCAGCTCCCGGGACAGTGATGGCTACACCTTC. Protein product: CASSSRDSDGYTF.

This rearrangement joins TRBV6-6 to TRBJ2-5, with 9 nucleotides matching TRBD1. The V and J ends lost 2 bases and 5 bases, in that order; junction bases with no gene match: 9. The CDR3 loop spans 16 amino acids. Germline CDR1 and CDR2: MNHNY and SVGAGI (reference sequence). CDR3 bases: TGTGCCAGCAGTTACGAAGAGAAGACAGGGGGGGAGACCCAGTACTTC. Its protein product is CASSYEEKTGGETQYF.

This clone was found once. The rearrangement links TRBV23-1 to TRBJ1-5; 9 nucleotides align to TRBD1. TRBV23-1 is an ORF, and what it does is uncertain. This CDR3 spans 15 amino acids. V was clipped by 6 bases and J by 5 bases; unmatched bases: 8. The CDR3 sequence is CASRRDRVEDQPQHF. CDR3 in DNA: TGCGCCAGCAGACGGGACAGGGTCGAAGATCAGCCCCAGCATTTT.

This sequence joins TRBV2 and TRBJ2-3; the D gene is possibly TRBD2 (6 bases). Germline V gene data show CDR1 as SNHLY and CDR2 as FYNNEI. This CDR3 comprises 14 residues. V was trimmed by 7 bases and J by 6 bases, leaving 17 bases between them. The CDR3 DNA follows: TGTGCCAGCATTACTAGCTGGGGCTTGGATACGCAGTATTTT. Residues: CASITSWGLDTQYF.

V is TRBV27 and J is TRBJ2-3; 8 bases agree with TRBD1. Trimming at V came to 7 bases and at J to 6 bases, leaving 15 bases not matched to a gene. The CDR3 loop spans 16 amino acids. The germline V gene has CDR1 MNHEY and CDR2 SMNVEV (reference sequence). In DNA, the CDR3 is TGTGCCAGCACCCCATCCAGGACAGGGTTTTTCGATACGCAGTATTTT. Translated: CASTPSRTGFFDTQYF.

The J gene is TRBJ2-3, the V gene TRBV29-1, with a possible D match to TRBD1 (8 bases). With 2 bases removed from V and 2 bases from J, the gap between germline ends came to 14 bases. This CDR3 has 15 amino acids. Germline V CDR1 and CDR2: SQVTM, ANQGSEA. The CDR3 DNA is TGCAGCGTTGAAAAAACAGGGGGGGACACAGATACGCAGTATTTT. As protein: CSVEKTGGDTDTQYF.

This clone has a single count. DNA of the CDR3: TGCAGCGTTCTCTGGGGCCTCGACAATGAGCAGTTCTTC. Protein sequence: CSVLWGLDNEQFF. The rearrangement uses TRBV29-1 and TRBJ2-1, with D tentatively TRBD1 (5 bases). CDR3 size: 13 residues. Trimming stripped 5 bases from V and 5 bases from J, with 13 bases between. Germline V lookup: CDR1 SQVTM, CDR2 ANQGSEA.

The chain is built from TRBV29-1 and TRBJ1-2; 11 nucleotides agree with TRBD1. CDR1 SQVTM and CDR2 ANQGSEA come from the germline V gene. There are 16 residues in the CDR3. Unmatched junction bases numbered 10, after V lost 3 bases and J lost 4 bases. CDR3 in amino acids: CSVDEDRGRRGYGYTF. CDR3 in DNA: TGCAGCGTTGATGAGGACAGGGGGCGCCGCGGCTATGGCTACACCTTC. The variable domain in full, completed from reference TRBV29-1 and TRBJ1-2, reads SAVISQKPSRDICQRGTSLTIQCQVDSQVTMMFWYRQQPGQSLTLIATANQGSEATYESGFVIDKFPISRPNLTFSTLTVSNMSPEDSSIYLCSVDEDRGRRGYGYTFGSGTRLTVV.

V gene TRBV5-6 combines with J gene TRBJ2-1; tentative D call: TRBD1 (6 bases). Germline loops: CDR1 SGHDT, CDR2 YYEEEE. Between the trimmed V and J ends, which lost 0 bases and 9 bases, there was a span of 19 bases. CDR3 length: 16 amino acids. In DNA, the CDR3 is TGTGCCAGCAGCTTGGGTACTCGAGGGGGTCTAGGTGAGCAGTTCTTC. This gives the protein CASSLGTRGGLGEQFF.

The chain combines TRBV27 with TRBJ2-3; D is unresolved. Trimming left V 5 bases short and J 3 bases short, with 9 bases between. The CDR3 extends over 13 amino acids. The germline V gene encodes CDR1 MNHEY and CDR2 SMNVEV (reference sequence). The CDR3 nucleotides are TGTGCCAGCAGTCCTCCGGGTACAGATACGCAGTATTTT. Its translation: CASSPPGTDTQYF.